The 10 T cell receptor beta chains presented below share a single source sample, sequenced in a study of shared clonotypes between healthy human individuals. Sequenced by immunoSEQ multiplex PCR; TCRdb stores in-frame clones only, minus some. The sample yields about 1,900,000 clones, about 94% seen once. Positively selected for CCR7, the CD45RO-negative cells used as naive CD8 cells excluded terminally differentiated effector memory CD45RA+ cells. The sequenced sample was naive CD8+ T cells sorted from blood. All receptors come from a man between 18 and 35 years old in good health.

The chain has TRBV4-1 and TRBJ2-7; 8 bases are shared with TRBD1. CDR3 size: 15 residues. Germline CDR1 is MGHRA and CDR2 is YSYEKL. V was pared by 1 base and J by 0 bases, with 2 bases of the junction left unmatched. CDR3 nucleotides: TGCGCCAGCAGCCAAGGGGACAGGCTCTCCTACGAGCAGTACTTC. As protein: CASSQGDRLSYEQYF.

The chain carries TRBV13 and TRBJ2-7, with TRBD2 matching over 12 bases. The CDR3 extends over 18 amino acids. Per germline, CDR1 PRHDT and CDR2 FYEKMQ (reference sequence). V dropped 2 bases and J dropped 3; count of bases not matched to a gene: 11. CDR3 in DNA: TGTGCCAGCAGCTTAACTAGCGGGGGGCTCGAAGGAAACTACGAGCAGTACTTC. It specifies CASSLTSGGLEGNYEQYF. The full variable domain, rest sourced from reference TRBV13 and TRBJ2-7, is AAGVIQSPRHLIKEKRETATLKCYPIPRHDTVYWYQQGPGQDPQFLISFYEKMQSDKGSIPDRFSAQQFSDYHSELNMSSLELGDSALYFCASSLTSGGLEGNYEQYFGPGTRLTVT.

About this clone itself: This specimen includes other DNA sequences encoding the same CDR3. V and J are TRBV9 and TRBJ2-7; D may be TRBD1 or TRBD2 (5 bases each). CDR3 length equals 15 residues. Trimming removed 0 bases from V and 0 bases from J, with 10 bases in between. The germline V gene encodes CDR1 SGDLS and CDR2 YYNGEE. CDR3 in amino acids: CASSVGGASSYEQYF. Here the CDR3 DNA reads TGTGCCAGCAGCGTAGGAGGGGCTTCCTCCTACGAGCAGTACTTC.

This chain links TRBV19 with TRBJ1-2, with D perhaps TRBD1 (6 bases). V gave up 6 bases and J gave up 7 bases, with 15 bases separating them. Germline V lookup: CDR1 LNHDA, CDR2 SQIVND (reference sequence). CDR3 length: 13 amino acids. CDR3 region: CASSGGGLSGYTF. The DNA of the CDR3 is TGTGCCAGTAGCGGGGGGGGCCTGAGTGGCTACACCTTC.

The chain uses TRBV7-6 and TRBJ2-5; TRBD2 aligns across 10 bases. CDR3 length equals 19 residues. Trimming at V came to 1 base and at J to 5 bases, leaving 16 bases not matched to a gene. Germline V gene lookup returns CDR1 SGHVS and CDR2 FNYEAQ. CDR3 sequence reads: CASSLEALAGESEGETQYF. DNA of the CDR3: TGTGCCAGCAGCTTAGAGGCTCTAGCGGGAGAATCGGAGGGGGAGACCCAGTACTTC.

This chain uses TRBV5-6 with TRBJ1-3, with 8 bases that match TRBD1. The CDR3 covers 15 residues. CDR1 is SGHDT and CDR2 is YYEEEE in the germline V gene. V shed 2 bases and J 4 bases; nucleotides not matched to a gene: 5. CDR3 amino acids: CASSLQGVLGNTIYF. For the CDR3, the DNA is TGTGCCAGCAGCTTACAGGGGGTATTGGGAAACACCATATATTTT.

Comment on this clone: Other DNA sequences within the sample encode an identical CDR3. The genes are TRBV9 and TRBJ2-7, with D tentatively TRBD1 (6 bases). CDR1 is SGDLS, CDR2 YYNGEE, per germline. V shed 0 bases and J shed 1 base, with 11 bases lying between them. The CDR3 loop spans 15 amino acids. The CDR3 reads CASSVEPGASYEQYF. CDR3 DNA: TGTGCCAGCAGCGTAGAGCCAGGGGCTTCCTACGAGCAGTACTTC.

On this clone itself: Other DNA sequences in the same sample also yield this CDR3. The chain couples TRBV7-6 to TRBJ1-5; D remains unclear. CDR3 length equals 14 residues. Trimming cost V 1 base and J 6 bases, with 10 bases left between them. CDR1 and CDR2 from the germline V gene are SGHVS and FNYEAQ. The DNA for the CDR3 is TGTGCCAGCAGCTTAGAGGCGGGAGGTCAGCCCCAGCATTTT. It encodes CASSLEAGGQPQHF.

J is TRBJ2-7 and V is TRBV9; TRBD2 agrees at 7 bases. There are 14 residues in the CDR3. Germline CDR1 and CDR2: SGDLS and YYNGEE. V shed 6 bases, J shed 2 bases, and the junction held 8 bases outside the gene matches. This CDR3 is CASNAVGGAYEQYF. The CDR3 nucleotides are TGTGCCAGCAACGCAGTGGGAGGGGCCTACGAGCAGTACTTC.

This clone was recorded at least ten times. The chain combines TRBV19 with TRBJ1-4, with no clear D. This CDR3 spans 13 amino acids. Trimming pared 7 bases from V and 5 bases from J, leaving 11 bases between. The germline gives CDR1 LNHDA, CDR2 SQIVND (reference sequence). The CDR3 region is CASTPMGNEKLFF. The CDR3 DNA reads as TGTGCCAGTACCCCAATGGGAAATGAAAAACTGTTTTTT.